The rows below give T cell receptor beta chains drawn from one sample of a study of beta chain features in type 1 diabetes. Sequencing used immunoSEQ multiplex PCR; TCRdb keeps in-frame clones, though not all of them. Of around 340,000 clones listed, roughly a tenth are singletons. The sample taken for sequencing was central memory CD4+ T cells from blood. The receptors here all came from a man aged 30 to 39 with type 1 diabetes. Each CDR3 is given with its conserved first and last residue. Fields, in order: CDR3 DNA, CDR3 protein, D gene, V gene, clone size, J gene. A D gene is named only where the DNA matches it firmly. Some rows have no size entry. The others give once, few or many, or a class for an expanded clone.

DNA: TGCGCCAGCAGCTTGGGCGAAGGTGAGCAGTTCTTC
CDR3: CASSLGEGEQFF
D: -
V: TRBV5-1
size: few
J: TRBJ2-1

DNA: TGTGCCAGCAGTTCCCCTGAGGGGCGGGGGGGCTACGAGCAGTACTTC
CDR3: CASSSPEGRGGYEQYF
D: TRBD2
V: TRBV28
size: few
J: TRBJ2-7

DNA: TGCGCCAGCAGCTTGACGGGGGGCTTCACAGATACGCAGTATTTT
CDR3: CASSLTGGFTDTQYF
D: -
V: TRBV5-1
size: few
J: TRBJ2-3

DNA: TGTGCCAGCGGACTAGCGGGGAGAGGAGAGACCCAGTACTTC
CDR3: CASGLAGRGETQYF
D: TRBD2
V: TRBV6-1
size: -
J: TRBJ2-5

DNA: TGTGCCACCAGTCGGCAGGGATACAATGAGCAGTTCTTC
CDR3: CATSRQGYNEQFF
D: -
V: TRBV15
size: few
J: TRBJ2-1

DNA: TGCAGTGCCGTTTACGTTTGGGAGCAGTACTTC
CDR3: CSAVYVWEQYF
D: -
V: TRBV20-1
size: few
J: TRBJ2-7

DNA: TGTGCCGGCTCGTTGGGAATAGATACGCAGTATTTT
CDR3: CAGSLGIDTQYF
D: -
V: TRBV7-2
size: few
J: TRBJ2-3

DNA: TGTGCCAGCAGCTCCGAAAAGACTGGGAACAATGAGCAGTTCTTC
CDR3: CASSSEKTGNNEQFF
D: -
V: TRBV5-4
size: few
J: TRBJ2-1

DNA: TGTGCCAGCAGCTTAGGGTACAGGGAACACGAGCAGTACTTC
CDR3: CASSLGYREHEQYF
D: -
V: TRBV11-2
size: few
J: TRBJ2-7

DNA: TGTGCCAGCACCCAAGGGGGACTAGCGGGGCCTAATGAGCAGTTCTTC
CDR3: CASTQGGLAGPNEQFF
D: TRBD2
V: TRBV5-6
size: few
J: TRBJ2-1

DNA: TGTGCCAGCAGCTTAATCTCGGACACCATATATTTT
CDR3: CASSLISDTIYF
D: -
V: TRBV7-9
size: -
J: TRBJ1-3

DNA: TGTGCCAGTAGTACCCCTCCCGAGACCCAGTACTTC
CDR3: CASSTPPETQYF
D: -
V: TRBV19
size: -
J: TRBJ2-5

DNA: TGTGCCAGCAGCGGACAGGGGATAGAGCAGTTCTTC
CDR3: CASSGQGIEQFF
D: TRBD1
V: TRBV2
size: few
J: TRBJ2-1

DNA: TGCGCCAGCAGCTTCACCGGGACAGGGATAACGGGTACGCAGTATTTT
CDR3: CASSFTGTGITGTQYF
D: TRBD1
V: TRBV5-1
size: -
J: TRBJ2-3

DNA: TGTGCCAGCAGCTTAGCCAGGGGTGGGGAACTGTTTTTT
CDR3: CASSLARGGELFF
D: -
V: TRBV7-2
size: many
J: TRBJ1-4

DNA: TGCGCCAGCAGCCCCCCCACGGGGGGCACAGATACGCAGTATTTT
CDR3: CASSPPTGGTDTQYF
D: -
V: TRBV5-1
size: -
J: TRBJ2-3

DNA: TGTGCCAGCAGTGAAGGGCTAGCGGAGACCCAGTACTTC
CDR3: CASSEGLAETQYF
D: -
V: TRBV6-1
size: -
J: TRBJ2-5

DNA: TGTGCCAGCAGCCCCGGGGCGCTATCCGGAACCGGGGAGCTGTTTTTT
CDR3: CASSPGALSGTGELFF
D: -
V: TRBV5-4
size: -
J: TRBJ2-2

DNA: TGTGCCATCAGGTCCGCCGGGACGGAAGACATCTCACCCCTCCACTTT
CDR3: CAIRSAGTEDISPLHF
D: -
V: TRBV10-3
size: -
J: TRBJ1-6

DNA: TGTGCCAGCAGTACTCAACAGCGAACACCCCTCCACTTT
CDR3: CASSTQQRTPLHF
D: -
V: TRBV27
size: many
J: TRBJ1-6

DNA: TGTGCCAGCAGCGCATCGACAGGGTCTGGAAACACCATATATTTT
CDR3: CASSASTGSGNTIYF
D: TRBD1
V: TRBV9
size: few
J: TRBJ1-3

DNA: TGCGCCAGCAGCTTAACGGGACAGGGGGTTTCTAATGAAAAACTGTTTTTT
CDR3: CASSLTGQGVSNEKLFF
D: TRBD1
V: TRBV5-1
size: -
J: TRBJ1-4

DNA: TGTGCCAGCAGCGCCGGCAGGGGGGGTAGTACAGATACGCAGTATTTT
CDR3: CASSAGRGGSTDTQYF
D: -
V: TRBV2
size: few
J: TRBJ2-3

DNA: TGTGCCAGCAGCCCCTCGTCCACTGAAGCTTTCTTT
CDR3: CASSPSSTEAFF
D: -
V: TRBV11-2
size: -
J: TRBJ1-1

DNA: TGTGCCAGCAGGGTTACAGAGACCCAGTACTTC
CDR3: CASRVTETQYF
D: -
V: TRBV28
size: -
J: TRBJ2-5

DNA: TGTGCCAGCAGCTTGACGCATACGCAGTATTTT
CDR3: CASSLTHTQYF
D: -
V: TRBV5-6
size: many
J: TRBJ2-3

DNA: TGCGCCAGCAGGGTGGCCCCGACGACCGGGGAGCTGTTTTTT
CDR3: CASRVAPTTGELFF
D: -
V: TRBV5-1
size: -
J: TRBJ2-2

DNA: TGTGCCAGCAGTTTCGGTGTCAGCCGATACCAAGAGACCCAGTACTTC
CDR3: CASSFGVSRYQETQYF
D: -
V: TRBV27
size: few
J: TRBJ2-5

DNA: TGCAGCATTTTGAGCCGGGACACTGAAGCTTTCTTT
CDR3: CSILSRDTEAFF
D: -
V: TRBV29-1
size: few
J: TRBJ1-1

DNA: TGTGCCAGCAGTTCAACAGGAACCCTGGGGGAGACCCAGTACTTC
CDR3: CASSSTGTLGETQYF
D: -
V: TRBV2
size: -
J: TRBJ2-5

DNA: TGCGCCAGCAGCCCGGGACTAGCATCTAGCACAGATACGCAGTATTTT
CDR3: CASSPGLASSTDTQYF
D: TRBD2
V: TRBV4-3
size: few
J: TRBJ2-3

DNA: TGTGCCAGCAGCTCTCACAGGGTATTCGGCGAGCAGTACTTC
CDR3: CASSSHRVFGEQYF
D: -
V: TRBV11-2
size: -
J: TRBJ2-7

DNA: TGTGCCACCAATAATGTTCCCAATCAGCCCCAGCATTTT
CDR3: CATNNVPNQPQHF
D: -
V: TRBV15
size: -
J: TRBJ1-5

DNA: TGTGCCAGCCGAAGATACAGTGCCTACGAGCAGTACTTC
CDR3: CASRRYSAYEQYF
D: -
V: TRBV27
size: many
J: TRBJ2-7

DNA: TGTGCCAGCAGCTTAACAGCGGGGAGCCAAGAGACCCAGTACTTC
CDR3: CASSLTAGSQETQYF
D: TRBD2
V: TRBV7-2
size: many
J: TRBJ2-5